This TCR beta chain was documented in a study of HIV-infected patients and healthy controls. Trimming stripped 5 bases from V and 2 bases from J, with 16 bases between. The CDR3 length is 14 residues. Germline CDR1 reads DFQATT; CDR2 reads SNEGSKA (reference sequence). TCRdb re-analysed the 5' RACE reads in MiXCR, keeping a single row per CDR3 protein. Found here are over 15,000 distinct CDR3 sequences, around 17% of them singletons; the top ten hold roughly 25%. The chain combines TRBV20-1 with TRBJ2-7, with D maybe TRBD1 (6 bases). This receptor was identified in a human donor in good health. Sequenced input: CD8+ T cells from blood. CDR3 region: CSADTGHLAYEQYF. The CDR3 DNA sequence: TGCAGTGCTGACACAGGGCACCTCGCCTACGAGCAGTACTTC.